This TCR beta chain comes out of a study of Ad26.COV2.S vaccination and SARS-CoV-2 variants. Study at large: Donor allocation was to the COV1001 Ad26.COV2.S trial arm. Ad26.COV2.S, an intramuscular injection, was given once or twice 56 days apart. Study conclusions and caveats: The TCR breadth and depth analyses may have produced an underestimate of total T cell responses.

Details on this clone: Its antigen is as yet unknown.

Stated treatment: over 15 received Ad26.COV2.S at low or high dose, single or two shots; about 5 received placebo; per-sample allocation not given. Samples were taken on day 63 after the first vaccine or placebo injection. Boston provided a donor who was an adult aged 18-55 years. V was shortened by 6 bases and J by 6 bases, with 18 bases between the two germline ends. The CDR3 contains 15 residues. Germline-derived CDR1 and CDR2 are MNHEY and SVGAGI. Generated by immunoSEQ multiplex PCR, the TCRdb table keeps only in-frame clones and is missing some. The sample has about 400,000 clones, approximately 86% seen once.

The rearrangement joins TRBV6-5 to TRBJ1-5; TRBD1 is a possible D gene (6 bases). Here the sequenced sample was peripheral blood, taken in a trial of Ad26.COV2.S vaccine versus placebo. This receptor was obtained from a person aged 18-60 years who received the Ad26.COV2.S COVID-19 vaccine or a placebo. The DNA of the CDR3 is TGTGCCAGCAGCCGAGGGGCAGGGGAGGGTCAGCCCCAGCATTTT. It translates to CASSRGAGEGQPQHF.